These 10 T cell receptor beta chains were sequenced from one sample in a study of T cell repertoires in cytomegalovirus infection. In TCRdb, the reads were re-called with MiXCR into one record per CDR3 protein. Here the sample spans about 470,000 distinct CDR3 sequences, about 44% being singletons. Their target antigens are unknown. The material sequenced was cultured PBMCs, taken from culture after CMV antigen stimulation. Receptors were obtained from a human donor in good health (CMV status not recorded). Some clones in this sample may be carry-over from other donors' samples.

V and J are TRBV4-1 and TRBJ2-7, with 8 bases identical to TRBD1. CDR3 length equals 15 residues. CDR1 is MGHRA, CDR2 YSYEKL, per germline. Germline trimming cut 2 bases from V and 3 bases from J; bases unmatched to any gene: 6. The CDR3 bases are TGCGCCAGCAGCCAATACCAGGGGGCGGACTACGAGCAGTACTTC. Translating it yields CASSQYQGADYEQYF.

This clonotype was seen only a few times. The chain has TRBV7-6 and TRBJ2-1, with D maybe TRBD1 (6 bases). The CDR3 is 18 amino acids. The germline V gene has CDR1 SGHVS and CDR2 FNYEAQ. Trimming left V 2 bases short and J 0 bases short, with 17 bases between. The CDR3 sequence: CASSLYKRGTPSYNEQFF. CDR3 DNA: TGTGCCAGCAGCTTATATAAAAGGGGGACCCCCTCCTACAATGAGCAGTTCTTC.

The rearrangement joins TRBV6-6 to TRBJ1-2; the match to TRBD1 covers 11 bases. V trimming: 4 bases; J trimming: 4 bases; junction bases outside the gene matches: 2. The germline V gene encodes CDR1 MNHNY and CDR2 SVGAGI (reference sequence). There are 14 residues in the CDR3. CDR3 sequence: CASSWDRGTYGYTF. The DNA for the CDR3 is TGTGCCAGCAGTTGGGACAGGGGGACCTATGGCTACACCTTC.

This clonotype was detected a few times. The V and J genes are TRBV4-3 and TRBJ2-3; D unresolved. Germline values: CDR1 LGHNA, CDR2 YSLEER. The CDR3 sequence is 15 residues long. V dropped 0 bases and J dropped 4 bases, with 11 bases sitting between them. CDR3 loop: CASSQDSGVADTQYF. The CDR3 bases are TGCGCCAGCAGCCAAGATTCAGGCGTCGCAGATACGCAGTATTTT.

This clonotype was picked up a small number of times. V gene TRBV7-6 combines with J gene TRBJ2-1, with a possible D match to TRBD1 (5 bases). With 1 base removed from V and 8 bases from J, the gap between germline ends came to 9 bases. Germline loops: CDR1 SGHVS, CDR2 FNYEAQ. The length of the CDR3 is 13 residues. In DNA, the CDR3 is TGTGCCAGCAGCTTAGTAAAAGGGGATGAGCAGTTCTTC. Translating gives CASSLVKGDEQFF.

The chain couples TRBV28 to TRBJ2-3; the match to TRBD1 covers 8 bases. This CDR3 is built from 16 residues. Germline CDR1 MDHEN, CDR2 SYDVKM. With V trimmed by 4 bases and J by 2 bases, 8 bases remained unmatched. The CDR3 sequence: CASSSRTGGHTDTQYF. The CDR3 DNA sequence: TGTGCCAGCAGTTCACGAACAGGGGGACACACAGATACGCAGTATTTT.

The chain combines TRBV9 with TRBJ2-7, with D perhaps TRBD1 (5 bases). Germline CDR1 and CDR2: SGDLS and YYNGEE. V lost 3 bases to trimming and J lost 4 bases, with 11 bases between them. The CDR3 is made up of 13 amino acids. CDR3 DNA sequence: TGTGCCAGCAGCGGAAGACAGCCTTACGAGCAGTACTTC. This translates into CASSGRQPYEQYF.

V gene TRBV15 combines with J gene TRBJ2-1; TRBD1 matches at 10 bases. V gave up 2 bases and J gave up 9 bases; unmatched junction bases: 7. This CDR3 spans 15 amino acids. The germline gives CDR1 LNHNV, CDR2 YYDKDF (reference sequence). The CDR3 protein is CATSRQLGQGIEQFF. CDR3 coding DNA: TGTGCCACCAGCAGACAGCTGGGACAGGGGATTGAGCAGTTCTTC.

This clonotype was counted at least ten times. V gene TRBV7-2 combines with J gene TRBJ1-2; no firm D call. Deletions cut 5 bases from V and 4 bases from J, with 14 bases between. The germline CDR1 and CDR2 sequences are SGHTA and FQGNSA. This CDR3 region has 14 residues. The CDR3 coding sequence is TGTGCCAGCAGCGCCCTCTATCTGGGCTATGGCTACACCTTC. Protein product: CASSALYLGYGYTF.

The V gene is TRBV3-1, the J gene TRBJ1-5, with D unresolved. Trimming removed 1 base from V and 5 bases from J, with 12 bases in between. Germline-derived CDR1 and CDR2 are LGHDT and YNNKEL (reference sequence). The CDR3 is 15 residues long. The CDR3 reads CASSQGFRMDQPQHF. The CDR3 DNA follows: TGTGCCAGCAGCCAAGGGTTTAGGATGGATCAGCCCCAGCATTTT. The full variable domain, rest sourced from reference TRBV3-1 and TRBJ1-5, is DTAVSQTPKYLVTQMGNDKSIKCEQNLGHDTMYWYKQDSKKFLKIMFSYNNKELIINETVPNRFSPKSPDKAHLNLHINSLELGDSAVYFCASSQGFRMDQPQHFGDGTRLSIL.